This T cell receptor (beta chain) was recovered during a study of cytomegalovirus exposure and HLA in healthy donors. Study at large: Out of about 360 genotyped donors, roughly 83% belonged to the Caucasian-associated ancestry cluster.

13 Jbeta primers and 60 Vbeta primers were used for the PCR. Profiled with immunoSEQ multiplex PCR; TCRdb holds only in-frame clones, not every one. Of 99,000 or so clones listed, around three quarters are singletons. Whole-study results and caveats: The CMV antigen specificity of a few CMV-associated chains was confirmed through in vitro analysis.

To note about this clone: Its target is not known.

Trimming took 5 bases from V and 2 from J, leaving 16 bases between them. CDR1 is LNHDA, CDR2 SQIVND, per germline (reference sequence). The CDR3 runs to 15 residues. The chain couples TRBV19 to TRBJ2-7, with D perhaps matching TRBD1 (6 bases). The sequencing sample was made of PBMCs. This TCR came from a man aged 60 to 69 in good health and CMV-seropositive. The CDR3 spells CASSATGLSPYEQYF. DNA for the CDR3: TGTGCCAGTAGTGCTACAGGGTTATCGCCCTACGAGCAGTACTTC.